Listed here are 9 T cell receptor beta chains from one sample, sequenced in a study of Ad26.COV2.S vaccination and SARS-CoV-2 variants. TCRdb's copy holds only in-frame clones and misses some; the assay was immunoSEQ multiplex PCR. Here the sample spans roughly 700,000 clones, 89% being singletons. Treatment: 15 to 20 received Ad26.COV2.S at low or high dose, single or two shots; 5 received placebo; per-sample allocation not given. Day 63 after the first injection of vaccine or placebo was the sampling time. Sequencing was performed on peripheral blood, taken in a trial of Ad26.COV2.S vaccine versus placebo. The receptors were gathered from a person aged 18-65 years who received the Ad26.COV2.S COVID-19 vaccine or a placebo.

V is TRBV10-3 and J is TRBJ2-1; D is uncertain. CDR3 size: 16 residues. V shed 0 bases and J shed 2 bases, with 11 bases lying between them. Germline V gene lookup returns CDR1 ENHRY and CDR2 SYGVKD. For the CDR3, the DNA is TGTGCCATCAGTGAGTCGTGGGGATCCCCCTACAATGAGCAGTTCTTC. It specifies CAISESWGSPYNEQFF.

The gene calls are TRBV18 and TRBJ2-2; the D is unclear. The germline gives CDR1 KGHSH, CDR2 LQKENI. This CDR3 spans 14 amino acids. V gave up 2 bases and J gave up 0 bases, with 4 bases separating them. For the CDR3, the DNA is TGTGCCAGCTCACCATTTACGAACACCGGGGAGCTGTTTTTT. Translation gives CASSPFTNTGELFF.

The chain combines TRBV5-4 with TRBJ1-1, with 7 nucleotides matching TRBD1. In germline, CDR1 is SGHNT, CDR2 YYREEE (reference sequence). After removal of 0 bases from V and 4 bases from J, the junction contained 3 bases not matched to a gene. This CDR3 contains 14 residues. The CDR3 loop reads CASSLDRGGTEAFF. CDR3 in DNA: TGTGCCAGCAGCTTGGACAGGGGAGGCACTGAAGCTTTCTTT.

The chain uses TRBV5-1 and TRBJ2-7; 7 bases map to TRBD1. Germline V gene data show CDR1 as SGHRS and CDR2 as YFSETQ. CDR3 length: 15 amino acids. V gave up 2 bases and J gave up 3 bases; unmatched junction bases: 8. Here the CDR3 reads CASSFGPGQDYEQYF. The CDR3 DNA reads TGCGCCAGCAGCTTCGGACCCGGACAGGACTACGAGCAGTACTTC.

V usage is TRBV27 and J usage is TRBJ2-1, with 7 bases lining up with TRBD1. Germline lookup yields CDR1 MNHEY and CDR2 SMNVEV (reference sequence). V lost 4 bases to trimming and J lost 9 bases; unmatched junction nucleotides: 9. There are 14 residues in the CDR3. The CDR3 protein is CASSSLDRVGEQFF. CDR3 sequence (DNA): TGTGCCAGCAGTTCGCTCGACAGGGTGGGTGAGCAGTTCTTC.

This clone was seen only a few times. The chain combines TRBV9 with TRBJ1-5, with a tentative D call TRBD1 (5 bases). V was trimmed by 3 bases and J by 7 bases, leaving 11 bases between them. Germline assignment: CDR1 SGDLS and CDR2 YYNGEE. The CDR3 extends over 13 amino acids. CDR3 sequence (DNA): TGTGCCAGCAGCGAAGGGGAGAGGCAGCCCCAGCATTTT. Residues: CASSEGERQPQHF.

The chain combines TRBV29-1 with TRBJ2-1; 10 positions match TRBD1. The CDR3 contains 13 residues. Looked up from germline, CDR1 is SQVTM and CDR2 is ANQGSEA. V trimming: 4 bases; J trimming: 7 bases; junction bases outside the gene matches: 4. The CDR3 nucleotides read TGCAGCGTTGGGAGGGACAGGGGTAATGAGCAGTTCTTC. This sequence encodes CSVGRDRGNEQFF.

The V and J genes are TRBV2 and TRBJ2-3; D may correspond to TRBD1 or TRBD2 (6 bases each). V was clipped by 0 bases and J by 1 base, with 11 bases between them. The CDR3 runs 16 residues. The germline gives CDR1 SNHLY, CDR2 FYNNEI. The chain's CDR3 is CASSEAFGGGTDTQYF. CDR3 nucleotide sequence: TGTGCCAGCAGTGAAGCCTTCGGGGGCGGCACAGATACGCAGTATTTT.

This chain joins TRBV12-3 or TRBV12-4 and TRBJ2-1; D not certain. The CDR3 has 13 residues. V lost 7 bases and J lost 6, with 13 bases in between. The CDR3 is CASTGEWVNEQFF. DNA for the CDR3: TGTGCCAGCACTGGAGAATGGGTCAATGAGCAGTTCTTC.